A single sample is the source of the 22 T cell receptor beta chains below, sequenced in a study of blood T cell repertoires in COVID-19. Measured with immunoSEQ multiplex PCR; TCRdb has only the in-frame clones, and not every one. This table has 400,000 or so clones, 88% appearing once. Sequenced sample: PBMCs or T cells enriched from blood (not recorded which). These receptors were obtained from a woman aged 35 to 49 with acute COVID-19.

The rearrangement links TRBV9 to TRBJ2-3, with 7 bases fitting TRBD2. The junction had 9 bases not matched to a gene; V was cut back by 6 bases and J by 2 bases. This CDR3 contains 15 residues. Germline assignment: CDR1 SGDLS and CDR2 YYNGEE. For the CDR3, the DNA is TGTGCCAGCACTCGGACTAGTGGTAACACAGATACGCAGTATTTT. The encoded protein is CASTRTSGNTDTQYF.

This chain links TRBV5-6 with TRBJ1-2, with TRBD1 matching over 10 bases. The V segment lost 4 bases and the J segment 4 bases; nucleotides outside the gene matches: 10. This CDR3 has 16 amino acids. Per germline, CDR1 SGHDT and CDR2 YYEEEE. CDR3 amino acids: CASSPYPGQGIYGYTF. The CDR3 DNA sequence: TGTGCCAGCAGCCCCTACCCGGGACAGGGGATCTATGGCTACACCTTC. The full variable domain, completed using reference TRBV5-6 and TRBJ1-2, is DAGVTQSPTHLIKTRGQQVTLRCSPKSGHDTVSWYQQALGQGPQFIFQYYEEEERQRGNFPDRFSGHQFPNYSSELNVNALLLGDSALYLCASSPYPGQGIYGYTFGSGTRLTVV.

V and J are TRBV20-1 and TRBJ1-2; no clear D. Germline V gene data show CDR1 as DFQATT and CDR2 as SNEGSKA (reference sequence). This CDR3 contains 12 residues. Trimming shortened V by 4 bases and J by 2 bases, and 8 bases separated the two germline ends. CDR3 sequence (DNA): TGCAGTGCTAATGACCCAAACTATGGCTACACCTTC. It yields the protein CSANDPNYGYTF.

This rearrangement joins TRBV5-4 to TRBJ2-3; weak D call: TRBD2 (5 bases). The V end was cut by 1 base, the J end by 6 bases, with 15 bases between. Germline lookup yields CDR1 SGHNT and CDR2 YYREEE (reference sequence). This CDR3 is 15 amino acids long. CDR3 amino acids: CASSLRAEGGDTQYF. CDR3 coding DNA: TGTGCCAGCAGCTTGCGGGCCGAGGGCGGGGATACGCAGTATTTT.

This clone was seen many times. The chain carries TRBV24-1 and TRBJ2-2, with D tentatively TRBD1 (6 bases). This CDR3 spans 17 amino acids. V was shortened by 3 bases and J by 0 bases, with 13 bases between the two germline ends. Germline-derived CDR1 and CDR2 are KGHDR and SFDVKD. CDR3 sequence (DNA): TGTGCCACCAGTGATAGGTCCGGGACAACGAACACCGGGGAGCTGTTTTTT. Protein product: CATSDRSGTTNTGELFF.

The CDR3 spells CAWSVQGSDEQFF. CDR3 sequence (DNA): TGTGCCTGGAGTGTACAAGGGAGCGATGAGCAGTTCTTC. This chain joins TRBV30 and TRBJ2-1; perhaps TRBD2 as D (5 bases). V lost 0 bases, J lost 8 bases, and 11 bases lay in between. The CDR3 consists of 13 residues. CDR1 GTSNPN and CDR2 SVGIG come from the germline V gene (reference sequence). Filled out from reference TRBV30 and TRBJ2-1, the complete variable domain reads SQTIHQWPATLVQPVGSPLSLECTVEGTSNPNLYWYRQAAGRGLQLLFYSVGIGQISSEVPQNLSASRPQDRQFILSSKKLLLSDSGFYLCAWSVQGSDEQFFGPGTRLTVL.

The gene calls are TRBV24-1 and TRBJ2-6, with 9 nucleotides matching TRBD1. Germline lookup yields CDR1 KGHDR and CDR2 SFDVKD. V lost 5 bases, J lost 2 bases, and 6 bases stayed unmatched. The CDR3 is made up of 17 amino acids. The CDR3 sequence is CATSGQGGSAGANVLTF. The CDR3 DNA follows: TGTGCCACCAGTGGACAGGGGGGCTCGGCTGGGGCCAACGTCCTGACTTTC.

The chain employs TRBV19 and TRBJ2-1; no definite D call. Germline CDR1 LNHDA, CDR2 SQIVND (reference sequence). Deletions cut 1 base from V and 2 bases from J, with 9 bases between. The CDR3 is 15 residues long. The CDR3 here is CASSIGTTPYNEQFF. DNA of the CDR3: TGTGCCAGTAGTATAGGAACAACGCCCTACAATGAGCAGTTCTTC.

This sequence joins TRBV7-2 and TRBJ1-1; weak D call: TRBD1 (6 bases). The CDR3 sequence is 14 residues long. Germline CDR1 SGHTA, CDR2 FQGNSA. The germline V and J ends were trimmed by 1 base and 5 bases, with 11 bases remaining between them. CDR3 protein: CASSLDRVVTEAFF. The CDR3 DNA reads TGTGCCAGCAGCTTAGACAGGGTAGTTACTGAAGCTTTCTTT.

The gene calls are TRBV27 and TRBJ2-7, with 7 bases that match TRBD2. The germline gives CDR1 MNHEY, CDR2 SMNVEV (reference sequence). The CDR3 has 11 residues. V trimming: 8 bases; J trimming: 6 bases; junction bases outside the gene matches: 4. The chain's CDR3 is CASRSGVEQYF. In DNA, the CDR3 is TGTGCCAGCCGAAGCGGGGTCGAGCAGTACTTC.

This chain uses TRBV7-9 with TRBJ1-2; 7 bases are a match to TRBD1. The V segment lost 4 bases and the J segment 3 bases; nucleotides outside the gene matches: 11. Germline CDR1 and CDR2: SEHNR and FQNEAQ (reference sequence). This CDR3 has 16 residues. CDR3 protein: CASSSRSLGGYYGYTF. The CDR3 DNA follows: TGTGCCAGCAGCTCAAGATCGTTAGGGGGCTACTATGGCTACACCTTC.

The CDR3 loop reads CATTQSGKGGYTF. The CDR3 DNA reads as TGTGCCACCACCCAGAGCGGGAAAGGAGGCTACACCTTC. The chain combines TRBV15 with TRBJ1-2; D not resolved. V lost 7 bases and J 8 bases, leaving 17 bases between the germline ends. This CDR3 is built from 13 residues. The germline CDR1 and CDR2 sequences are LNHNV and YYDKDF (reference sequence).

The rearrangement joins TRBV19 to TRBJ1-4; D might be TRBD1 (5 bases). The CDR3 loop spans 13 amino acids. Trimming shortened V by 4 bases and J by 8 bases, and 11 bases separated the two germline ends. Germline V gene sequence: CDR1 LNHDA, CDR2 SQIVND (reference sequence). The CDR3 protein is CASSTGVGEKLFF. The CDR3 bases are TGTGCCAGTAGTACGGGGGTAGGGGAAAAACTGTTTTTT. Variable domain in full (rest from reference TRBV19 and TRBJ1-4): DGGITQSPKYLFRKEGQNVTLSCEQNLNHDAMYWYRQDPGQGLRLIYYSQIVNDFQKGDIAEGYSVSREKKESFPLTVTSAQKNPTAFYLCASSTGVGEKLFFGSGTQLSVL.

This clone was seen a few times. This chain links TRBV12-3 or TRBV12-4 with TRBJ1-2, with 12 bases identical to TRBD1. With 6 bases clipped from V and 8 bases from J, the junction kept 4 bases outside the gene matches. This CDR3 has 13 residues. CDR3 residues: CASRGQGAEGYTF. The DNA for the CDR3 is TGTGCCAGCAGGGGACAGGGGGCAGAGGGCTACACCTTC.

The rearrangement uses TRBV20-1 and TRBJ1-2, with TRBD1 matching over 8 bases. CDR3 length equals 15 residues. J lost 8 bases, V lost 3 bases, and 14 bases had no gene match. CDR1 and CDR2 from the germline V gene are DFQATT and SNEGSKA (reference sequence). Written as DNA, the CDR3 is TGCAGTGCTAGTCCCACTGACAGGGGAATTGTCGGCTACACCTTC. Its translation is CSASPTDRGIVGYTF.

The genes are TRBV9 and TRBJ2-7; the D is unclear. The CDR3 consists of 13 residues. Germline CDR1 reads SGDLS; CDR2 reads YYNGEE. V lost 1 base and J lost 4, with 9 bases in between. The chain's CDR3 is CASSVSYGYEQYF. CDR3 bases: TGTGCCAGCAGCGTAAGTTACGGGTACGAGCAGTACTTC.

The chain recombines TRBV5-1 with TRBJ2-3, with TRBD2 matching over 16 bases. The CDR3 spans 16 residues. CDR1 SGHRS and CDR2 YFSETQ come from the germline V gene. Unmatched junction bases numbered 6, after V lost 4 bases and J lost 7 bases. DNA for the CDR3: TGCGCCAGCAGCGCGGGGACTAGCGGGGGGGCCTATACGCAGTATTTT. Amino acid sequence: CASSAGTSGGAYTQYF.

This clone was detected once. The V gene is TRBV12-3 or TRBV12-4, the J gene TRBJ2-7; 8 nucleotides line up with TRBD1. V dropped 9 bases and J dropped 9; count of bases not matched to a gene: 10. The CDR3 runs to 12 residues. CDR3: CASNDRGEAQYF. In DNA form, the CDR3 reads TGTGCCAGTAACGACAGGGGTGAGGCGCAGTACTTC.

Comments on this clone: At the DNA level, this CDR3 is encoded by other sequences in the same sample as well. The genes are TRBV11-2 and TRBJ1-6; 9 bases are a match to TRBD1. Germline-derived CDR1 and CDR2 are SGHAT and FQNNGV. Trimming took 3 bases from V and 8 from J; bases not matched to a gene: 2. This CDR3 is built from 14 residues. The CDR3, as DNA: TGTGCCAGCAGCTTGGACAGGGGTGATTCACCCCTCCACTTT. Translated, it gives CASSLDRGDSPLHF. Supplemented by reference TRBV11-2 and TRBJ1-6, the full variable domain reads EAGVAQSPRYKIIEKRQSVAFWCNPISGHATLYWYQQILGQGPKLLIQFQNNGVVDDSQLPKDRFSAERLKGVDSTLKIQPAKLEDSAVYLCASSLDRGDSPLHFGNGTRLTVT.

The chain combines TRBV30 with TRBJ1-2; D might be TRBD1 (5 bases). Germline assignment: CDR1 GTSNPN and CDR2 SVGIG (reference sequence). V shed 3 bases and J shed 0 bases, with 11 bases lying between them. This CDR3 is 14 amino acids long. The CDR3 reads CAWREGASNYGYTF. CDR3 DNA sequence: TGTGCCTGGAGGGAAGGGGCCTCTAACTATGGCTACACCTTC. Variable domain in full (rest from reference TRBV30 and TRBJ1-2): SQTIHQWPATLVQPVGSPLSLECTVEGTSNPNLYWYRQAAGRGLQLLFYSVGIGQISSEVPQNLSASRPQDRQFILSSKKLLLSDSGFYLCAWREGASNYGYTFGSGTRLTVV.

This clone occurred once. The CDR3 sequence: CASSSELPNTDTQYF. The DNA of the CDR3 is TGCGCCAGCAGCTCGGAGCTTCCCAACACAGATACGCAGTATTTT. The chain has TRBV5-1 and TRBJ2-3; D not certain. Trimming removed 3 bases from V and 2 bases from J, with 13 bases in between. Germline V gene sequence: CDR1 SGHRS, CDR2 YFSETQ. The length of the CDR3 is 15 residues. The variable domain in full, completed from reference TRBV5-1 and TRBJ2-3, reads KAGVTQTPRYLIKTRGQQVTLSCSPISGHRSVSWYQQTPGQGLQFLFEYFSETQRNKGNFPGRFSGRQFSNSRSEMNVSTLELGDSALYLCASSSELPNTDTQYFGPGTRLTVL.

The chain links TRBV5-8 to TRBJ2-3, with D possibly TRBD1 on 6 matching bases. Germline CDR1 and CDR2: SGHTS and YDEGEE. Trimming stripped 4 bases from V and 4 bases from J, with 19 bases between. The CDR3 consists of 16 residues. This CDR3 reads CASSTGTLSAPDTQYF. The CDR3 DNA sequence: TGTGCCAGCAGCACCGGGACACTCTCGGCACCAGATACGCAGTATTTT.